The clone carrying this TCR beta chain came up a few times. No antigen is known for it. The study left out patients who had uncontrolled infection, other autoimmune disease, pregnancy or lactation. The CDR3 consists of 14 residues. Germline CDR1 is LNHNV and CDR2 is YYDKDF (reference sequence). The V end was cut by 0 bases, the J end by 3 bases, with 8 bases between. The sample originates from a study of T cells in Graves' hyperthyroidism and ophthalmopathy. Study-wide background: It was at initial diagnosis, before any treatment, that peripheral blood was collected. Overall study results and limits: The model identified upcoming ophthalmopathy a median approximately six months ahead of onset. Most expanded thyroid clonotypes above 0.001 also appeared in blood.

RNA transcripts provided the source from which TCR beta CDR3 regions were amplified. The HTBI primer set drove a first-round RT-PCR of the TCR CDR3. TCRdb analysed the multiplex PCR reads with MiXCR anew, one entry per CDR3 protein. The sample lists around 340,000 distinct CDR3 sequences; roughly 17% were seen once. Sequences were obtained from blood. The sequence was obtained from a woman between 25 and 40 years old with Graves' hyperthyroidism that later progressed to Graves' ophthalmopathy. V and J are TRBV15 and TRBJ2-5; D possibly corresponds to TRBD2 (5 bases). The CDR3 DNA is TGTGCCACCAGCAGAGATACAGCGGAAGAGACCCAGTACTTC. Its translation is CATSRDTAEETQYF.